The 28 T cell receptor beta chains below all came from one sample that was sequenced in a study of human T cells and chemical hapten exposure. TCRdb re-analysed the RACE reads in MiXCR, keeping a single row per CDR3 protein. The profile shows 300,000 to 350,000 distinct CDR3 sequences, 6% to 8.5% of them singletons. Indicated time point: patch test 1, 2 weeks after DPC sensitization. Treatment described: therapeutic diphenylcyclopropenone sensitization with weekly scalp DPC. The sequencing here drew on whole blood, taken in connection with sensitization to the hapten diphenylcyclopropenone (DPC). These TCRs come from a woman aged 18-29 years with alopecia areata. Some clones in this sample may be carry-over from other donors' samples.

This chain links TRBV5-1 with TRBJ1-5, with D hard to call. V was shortened by 4 bases and J by 4 bases, with 9 bases between the two germline ends. The germline CDR1 and CDR2 sequences are SGHRS and YFSETQ. The CDR3 has 13 residues. The CDR3 spells CASSSSTNQPQHF. DNA for the CDR3: TGCGCCAGCAGCAGCTCCACGAATCAGCCCCAGCATTTT.

At least ten counts were recorded for this clonotype. V gene TRBV5-6 combines with J gene TRBJ2-2; no clear D. The germline gives CDR1 SGHDT, CDR2 YYEEEE. Trimming cost V 2 bases and J 6 bases, with 17 bases left between them. This CDR3 is 16 amino acids long. The CDR3 bases are TGTGCCAGCAGCTTTTCGGTCCCGGGCTTGGCCGGGGAGCTGTTTTTT. Translated, it gives CASSFSVPGLAGELFF.

This clonotype was seen at least ten times. The chain recombines TRBV3-1 with TRBJ1-6, with 11 positions matching TRBD1. The germline CDR1 and CDR2 sequences are LGHDT and YNNKEL (reference sequence). This CDR3 contains 17 residues. The V segment lost 4 bases and the J segment 1 base; nucleotides outside the gene matches: 3. For the CDR3, the DNA is TGTGCCAGCAGCCGGGGGACAGGGGGATCCTATAATTCACCCCTCCACTTT. Protein: CASSRGTGGSYNSPLHF.

The gene calls are TRBV6-6 and TRBJ2-7, with a tentative D call TRBD2 (6 bases). CDR3 length equals 13 residues. Deletions cut 6 bases from V and 5 bases from J, with 14 bases between. CDR1 is MNHNY and CDR2 is SVGAGI in the germline V gene (reference sequence). The CDR3 region is CASRTGVPNEQYF. The CDR3, as DNA: TGTGCCAGCAGGACGGGGGTCCCCAACGAGCAGTACTTC.

This clonotype was seen many times. The chain recombines TRBV7-9 with TRBJ2-1; 7 positions match TRBD2. The trim removed 5 bases at V and 2 bases at J, leaving 3 bases unmatched. Germline CDR1 SEHNR, CDR2 FQNEAQ (reference sequence). The CDR3 extends over 14 amino acids. CDR3 DNA: TGTGCCAGCAGCCCCGGACTAGCCTACAATGAGCAGTTCTTC. Its translation: CASSPGLAYNEQFF.

This clonotype was seen ten or more times. This chain joins TRBV27 and TRBJ2-2; D remains unclear. This CDR3 has 13 residues. In germline, CDR1 is MNHEY, CDR2 SMNVEV (reference sequence). V gave up 4 bases and J gave up 1 base, with 4 bases separating them. The CDR3 here is CASSSLNTGELFF. The CDR3 region has the DNA TGTGCCAGCAGTTCGCTGAACACCGGGGAGCTGTTTTTT.

This clonotype was seen a handful of times. CDR3 DNA: TGTGCCAGCAGCCCACGTTTCGGGAAGAGCTCCTACAATGAGCAGTTCTTC. Protein product: CASSPRFGKSSYNEQFF. The chain joins TRBV7-8 to TRBJ2-1; tentatively, D is TRBD2 (5 bases). V was clipped by 5 bases and J by 0 bases, with 17 bases between them. CDR3 length: 17 amino acids. CDR1 SGHVS and CDR2 FQNEAQ come from the germline V gene.

This clonotype was detected ten times or more. V usage is TRBV29-1 and J usage is TRBJ2-6; D call uncertain. CDR3 length equals 13 residues. V gave up 4 bases and J gave up 2 bases, with 6 bases separating them. Germline lookup yields CDR1 SQVTM and CDR2 ANQGSEA. In DNA, the CDR3 is TGCAGCGTTGGTGCCCCTGGGGCCAACGTCCTGACTTTC. This encodes CSVGAPGANVLTF. The whole variable domain, remainder taken from reference TRBV29-1 and TRBJ2-6, is SAVISQKPSRDICQRGTSLTIQCQVDSQVTMMFWYRQQPGQSLTLIATANQGSEATYESGFVIDKFPISRPNLTFSTLTVSNMSPEDSSIYLCSVGAPGANVLTFGAGSRLTVL.

This clonotype was detected only a few times. The chain carries TRBV6-5 and TRBJ1-4, with D maybe TRBD1 (5 bases). This CDR3 comprises 15 residues. CDR1 is MNHEY, CDR2 SVGAGI, per germline. V lost 7 bases, J lost 4 bases, and 16 bases lay in between. The CDR3 protein is CASTPSTAVNEKLFF. The CDR3, as DNA: TGTGCCAGCACCCCCTCGACAGCCGTTAATGAAAAACTGTTTTTT.

Remarks on this clonotype: Since a much larger clone is just one base distant, this may be a read error. The chain employs TRBV12-3 or TRBV12-4 and TRBJ2-3, with no clear D. V shed 3 bases and J shed 2 bases, with 18 bases lying between them. The CDR3 is made up of 17 amino acids. The CDR3 nucleotides read TGTGCCAGCAGTTTGGTAGTAAGTGGGCGCGACACAGATACGCAGTATTTT. It encodes CASSLVVSGRDTDTQYF.

Many counts were recorded for this clonotype. The rearrangement joins TRBV5-5 to TRBJ2-6; D unclear. V dropped 1 base and J dropped 0 bases, with 8 bases sitting between them. Germline loops: CDR1 SGHKS, CDR2 YYEKEE (reference sequence). The CDR3 spans 16 residues. The CDR3 is CASSLWWGSGANVLTF. For the CDR3, the DNA is TGTGCCAGCAGCTTGTGGTGGGGCTCTGGGGCCAACGTCCTGACTTTC. The full variable domain, in which reference TRBV5-5 and TRBJ2-6 provide the parts outside the CDR3, is DAGVTQSPTHLIKTRGQQVTLRCSPISGHKSVSWYQQVLGQGPQFIFQYYEKEERGRGNFPDRFSARQFPNYSSELNVNALLLGDSALYLCASSLWWGSGANVLTFGAGSRLTVL.

This chain uses TRBV20-1 with TRBJ1-2; 7 bases map to TRBD1. V lost 6 bases to trimming and J lost 4 bases; unmatched junction nucleotides: 8. This CDR3 is 13 amino acids long. The germline CDR1 and CDR2 sequences are DFQATT and SNEGSKA (reference sequence). The CDR3 nucleotides are TGCAGTGCCCAGCGACAGGGACTCTATGGCTACACCTTC. It specifies CSAQRQGLYGYTF.

This clonotype was detected ten times or more. The rearrangement uses TRBV11-2 and TRBJ1-2; the D gene is possibly TRBD1 (5 bases). V lost 5 bases, J lost 6 bases, and 10 bases lay in between. Germline V lookup: CDR1 SGHAT, CDR2 FQNNGV. The CDR3 loop spans 12 amino acids. CDR3 coding DNA: TGTGCCAGCAGCAATCAGGGAGATGGCTACACCTTC. This gives the protein CASSNQGDGYTF.

CDR3 DNA: TGCGCCAGCAGCCAATCTACCGGCAGGGTGTGGGACACTGAAGCTTTCTTT. It translates to CASSQSTGRVWDTEAFF. The chain recombines TRBV4-3 with TRBJ1-1, with D tentatively TRBD1 (5 bases). CDR1 and CDR2 (germline): LGHNA, YSLEER. CDR3 length equals 17 residues. Between the trimmed V and J ends, which lost 2 bases and 3 bases, there was a span of 19 bases.

The genes are TRBV5-1 and TRBJ2-1; 8 positions agree with TRBD2. Unmatched junction bases numbered 8, after V lost 0 bases and J lost 9 bases. The CDR3 is 15 amino acids. Germline assignment: CDR1 SGHRS and CDR2 YFSETQ. CDR3 coding DNA: TGCGCCAGCAGCTTGGGTAGCGGGGCATTGAGTGAGCAGTTCTTC. It yields the protein CASSLGSGALSEQFF.

A few counts support this clonotype. J is TRBJ2-5 and V is TRBV9; a weak D match, TRBD2 (5 bases). From germline, CDR1 is SGDLS and CDR2 YYNGEE. This CDR3 has 14 amino acids. Deletions cut 3 bases from V and 5 bases from J, with 14 bases between. For the CDR3, the DNA is TGTGCCAGCAGCGGTGGAGACCGAGGGGAGACCCAGTACTTC. Its protein product is CASSGGDRGETQYF.

The chain couples TRBV20-1 to TRBJ1-5, with TRBD1 as a possible D gene (5 bases). The CDR3 is made up of 17 amino acids. Per germline, CDR1 DFQATT and CDR2 SNEGSKA (reference sequence). V lost 0 bases and J lost 2, with 17 bases in between. The CDR3 is CSARDFRGEVGNQPQHF. DNA of the CDR3: TGCAGTGCTAGAGATTTCCGGGGCGAGGTGGGCAATCAGCCCCAGCATTTT.

In this sample, this clonotype turned up many times. This chain links TRBV5-1 with TRBJ2-5, with 7 bases lining up with TRBD1. With V trimmed by 0 bases and J by 2 bases, 1 base remained unmatched. Germline-derived CDR1 and CDR2 are SGHRS and YFSETQ. CDR3 length: 14 amino acids. In DNA form, the CDR3 reads TGCGCCAGCAGCTTGGGGGACAGACAAGAGACCCAGTACTTC. This codes for CASSLGDRQETQYF.

The rearrangement joins TRBV7-2 to TRBJ1-3; TRBD1 might be the D (6 bases). The CDR3 spans 16 residues. Germline-derived CDR1 and CDR2 are SGHTA and FQGNSA. The V gene lost 5 bases and the J gene lost 0 bases, with 14 bases spanning the gap. The CDR3: CASSAQVGASGNTIYF. In DNA form, the CDR3 reads TGTGCCAGCAGCGCCCAAGTGGGGGCCTCTGGAAACACCATATATTTT. The variable domain in full, with the rest retrieved from reference TRBV7-2 and TRBJ1-3, is GAGVSQSPSNKVTEKGKDVELRCDPISGHTALYWYRQSLGQGLEFLIYFQGNSAPDKSGLPSDRFSAERTGGSVSTLTIQRTQQEDSAVYLCASSAQVGASGNTIYFGEGSWLTVV.

The rearrangement joins TRBV5-1 to TRBJ1-4; 9 bases align to TRBD1. The germline V gene has CDR1 SGHRS and CDR2 YFSETQ. CDR3 length: 16 residues. The trim removed 5 bases at V and 5 bases at J, leaving 10 bases unmatched. The CDR3 nucleotides read TGCGCCAGCAGTTCCCGCGGGACAGGGCAAAATGAAAAACTGTTTTTT. Residues: CASSSRGTGQNEKLFF. The entire variable domain, with the rest obtained from reference TRBV5-1 and TRBJ1-4, is as follows: KAGVTQTPRYLIKTRGQQVTLSCSPISGHRSVSWYQQTPGQGLQFLFEYFSETQRNKGNFPGRFSGRQFSNSRSEMNVSTLELGDSALYLCASSSRGTGQNEKLFFGSGTQLSVL.

This clonotype occurred a few times. This chain uses TRBV29-1 with TRBJ2-1, with 9 bases fitting TRBD1. The CDR3 runs to 16 residues. Per the germline V gene, CDR1 is SQVTM and CDR2 is ANQGSEA. The trim removed 6 bases at V and 6 bases at J, leaving 15 bases unmatched. CDR3 loop: CSVIGEDRGEFNEQFF. The CDR3 nucleotides are TGCAGCGTCATAGGGGAGGACAGGGGCGAATTCAATGAGCAGTTCTTC.

The V call is TRBV24-1, the J call TRBJ2-1; D is uncertain. The CDR3 runs 14 residues. V shed 1 base and J shed 8 bases, with 11 bases lying between them. Germline V gene lookup returns CDR1 KGHDR and CDR2 SFDVKD. The CDR3 DNA is TGTGCCACCAGTGATTTCGTATCCCGGGATGAGCAGTTCTTC. This encodes CATSDFVSRDEQFF.

In this sample, this clonotype turned up a few times. This chain links TRBV7-6 with TRBJ1-2; D is unresolved. CDR1 and CDR2 (germline): SGHVS, FNYEAQ. The CDR3 is 14 residues long. V was pared by 5 bases and J by 4 bases, with 14 bases between. The DNA for the CDR3 is TGTGCCAGCAGCCCCATCACCGAGACCTATGGCTACACCTTC. This translates into CASSPITETYGYTF. Looking up the rest from reference TRBV7-6 and TRBJ1-2 gives the full variable domain: GAGVSQSPRYKVTKRGQDVALRCDPISGHVSLYWYRQALGQGPEFLTYFNYEAQQDKSGLPNDRFSAERPEGSISTLTIQRTEQRDSAMYRCASSPITETYGYTFGSGTRLTVV.

Many counts were recorded for this clonotype. CDR3 in amino acids: CASSYSGQANQPQHF. The DNA of the CDR3 is TGTGCCAGCAGTTACTCGGGACAAGCTAATCAGCCCCAGCATTTT. V gene TRBV6-2 or TRBV6-3 combines with J gene TRBJ1-5, with D perhaps matching TRBD1 (6 bases). The CDR3 runs 15 residues. The germline V gene encodes CDR1 MNHEY and CDR2 SVGEGT. The V end lost 0 bases, the J end lost 4 bases, and 10 bases lay between the germline ends.

This clonotype was recorded many times. The rearrangement links TRBV3-1 to TRBJ1-6; D is unclear. The CDR3 consists of 14 residues. From germline, CDR1 is LGHDT and CDR2 YNNKEL (reference sequence). Trimming removed 4 bases from V and 5 bases from J, with 9 bases in between. The CDR3 nucleotides are TGTGCCAGCAGCCCTCCGTCCGATAATTCACCCCTCCACTTT. Translating it yields CASSPPSDNSPLHF.

The CDR3 region has the DNA TGTGCCAGCAGCCACGTGCGAGGGCCCTCTGGAAACACCATATATTTT. This sequence encodes CASSHVRGPSGNTIYF. This chain connects TRBV3-1 to TRBJ1-3; D is unclear. The CDR3 has 16 residues. Germline lookup yields CDR1 LGHDT and CDR2 YNNKEL (reference sequence). V was trimmed by 3 bases and J by 0 bases, leaving 12 bases between them.

The table lists this clonotype with many counts. This chain links TRBV5-6 with TRBJ1-1; no firm D call. The germline V and J ends were trimmed by 4 bases and 1 base, with 8 bases remaining between them. The germline V gene encodes CDR1 SGHDT and CDR2 YYEEEE. The CDR3 has 13 residues. The CDR3 loop reads CASSRTPNTEAFF. CDR3 sequence (DNA): TGTGCCAGCAGCCGGACCCCGAACACTGAAGCTTTCTTT.

V usage is TRBV19 and J usage is TRBJ1-2, with TRBD1 identical over 7 bases. Losses at the gene ends were 5 bases for V and 3 bases for J; bases not matched to a gene: 6. Germline V CDR1 and CDR2: LNHDA, SQIVND (reference sequence). CDR3 length equals 14 residues. This CDR3 reads CASSDRDSHYGYTF. CDR3 DNA sequence: TGTGCCAGTAGTGACAGGGACAGTCACTATGGCTACACCTTC.